These 28 T cell receptor beta chains originate from one sample sequenced in a study of blood T cell repertoires in COVID-19. TCRdb's copy holds only in-frame clones and misses some; the assay was immunoSEQ multiplex PCR. The sample lists around 230,000 clones, just under 85% occurring once. The material sequenced was peripheral blood. The receptor source for this set is an elderly woman with acute or convalescent COVID-19.

This clone appeared once. The chain has TRBV6-5 and TRBJ2-1, with D possibly TRBD1 on 6 matching bases. From germline, CDR1 is MNHEY and CDR2 SVGAGI. Trimming shortened V by 7 bases and J by 5 bases, and 18 bases separated the two germline ends. This CDR3 spans 15 amino acids. CDR3 residues: CASIEDSVINNEQFF. The CDR3 nucleotides are TGTGCCAGCATAGAGGACAGCGTCATTAACAATGAGCAGTTCTTC.

The gene calls are TRBV2 and TRBJ2-1; 8 nucleotides line up with TRBD2. J lost 7 bases, V lost 5 bases, and 10 bases had no gene match. CDR1 and CDR2 from the germline V gene are SNHLY and FYNNEI. This CDR3 has 15 amino acids. The CDR3 coding sequence is TGTGCCAGCAGTAGGGTGGGCGGGGGGCCAAATGAGCAGTTCTTC. The encoded protein is CASSRVGGGPNEQFF.

The chain couples TRBV6-5 to TRBJ1-1; D is ambiguous. CDR3 size: 13 residues. Germline CDR1 MNHEY, CDR2 SVGAGI. Trimming removed 3 bases at V and 6 bases at J, with 11 bases between. DNA of the CDR3: TGTGCCAGCAGTTATTTATCGGGAGCTGAAGCTTTCTTT. Its protein product is CASSYLSGAEAFF.

V usage is TRBV28 and J usage is TRBJ2-4, with 8 nucleotides matching TRBD2. Trimming took 5 bases from V and 4 from J; bases not matched to a gene: 13. CDR1 is MDHEN and CDR2 is SYDVKM in the germline V gene. The CDR3 totals 17 residues. The CDR3, as DNA: TGTGCCAGCAGTCCCCTGGGGAGCGGGGGAGGGAAAAACATTCAGTACTTC. As protein: CASSPLGSGGGKNIQYF.

The CDR3 nucleotides are TGCAGCGTCCAGGGAGGAGAGAACTATGGCTACACCTTC. It codes for CSVQGGENYGYTF. V and J are TRBV29-1 and TRBJ1-2; D possibly corresponds to TRBD1 (5 bases). CDR3 length: 13 amino acids. The germline V and J ends were trimmed by 6 bases and 2 bases, with 13 bases remaining between them. Germline assignment: CDR1 SQVTM and CDR2 ANQGSEA.

This clone has a handful of counts. The CDR3 region has the DNA TGTGCCAGCAGCTTAGACGGGGGGAACACTGAAGCTTTCTTT. Its protein is CASSLDGGNTEAFF. The chain has TRBV7-2 and TRBJ1-1, with D possibly being TRBD1 (5 bases). V was trimmed by 1 base and J by 1 base, leaving 7 bases between them. Germline V lookup: CDR1 SGHTA, CDR2 FQGNSA. The CDR3 has 14 amino acids.

In regard to this clone: This CDR3 is also generated by other DNA sequences in the sample. This chain joins TRBV4-2 and TRBJ1-5; 7 positions match TRBD1. This CDR3 comprises 14 residues. V lost 1 base to trimming and J lost 5 bases; unmatched junction nucleotides: 2. Germline V gene data show CDR1 as LGHNA and CDR2 as YNFKEQ. The DNA of the CDR3 is TGTGCCAGCAGCCAAGGACAGGGCGATCAGCCCCAGCATTTT. Translation: CASSQGQGDQPQHF.

The chain combines TRBV18 with TRBJ1-1; D is undetermined. This CDR3 has 12 amino acids. In germline, CDR1 is KGHSH, CDR2 LQKENI. Deletions cut 4 bases from V and 6 bases from J, with 9 bases between. The CDR3 loop is CASSLVASEAFF. The CDR3 DNA reads TGTGCCAGCTCACTTGTGGCCTCTGAAGCTTTCTTT.

This chain connects TRBV7-2 to TRBJ2-3; D gene ambiguous. Germline V gene data show CDR1 as SGHTA and CDR2 as FQGNSA. The CDR3 sequence is 15 residues long. The V end lost 6 bases, the J end lost 0 bases, and 13 bases lay between the germline ends. This chain's CDR3 is CASSFDFSSTDTQYF. In DNA, the CDR3 is TGTGCCAGCAGTTTCGACTTCTCTAGCACAGATACGCAGTATTTT.

V and J are TRBV2 and TRBJ2-7, with 12 bases matching TRBD2. The length of the CDR3 is 14 residues. Germline values: CDR1 SNHLY, CDR2 FYNNEI. The V and J ends lost 6 bases and 6 bases, in that order; junction bases with no gene match: 6. The CDR3 spells CASRASGGAGEQYF. CDR3 in DNA: TGTGCCAGCAGGGCTAGCGGGGGGGCGGGCGAGCAGTACTTC. Full variable domain (remainder filled in from reference TRBV2 and TRBJ2-7): EPEVTQTPSHQVTQMGQEVILRCVPISNHLYFYWYRQILGQKVEFLVSFYNNEISEKSEIFDDQFSVERPDGSNFTLKIRSTKLEDSAMYFCASRASGGAGEQYFGPGTRLTVT.

This clone was recorded only once. This chain joins TRBV21-1 and TRBJ2-2; TRBD1, as called in the table, went unchecked against the DNA. TRBV21-1 is listed as a pseudogene. The CDR3 has 16 amino acids. In DNA, the CDR3 is TGTGCCAGCACCCAAACCCGGACAGGGTGGGCCGGGGAGCTGTTTTTT. It yields the protein CASTQTRTGWAGELFF.

The chain combines TRBV5-6 with TRBJ1-2; 9 bases fit TRBD1. CDR1 is SGHDT, CDR2 YYEEEE, per germline. There are 14 residues in the CDR3. The ends lost 4 bases at V and 4 bases at J; junction bases unmatched: 5. For the CDR3, the DNA is TGTGCCAGCAGCGTGGACAGGGGTATCTATGGCTACACCTTC. Protein sequence: CASSVDRGIYGYTF.

The chain carries TRBV5-5 and TRBJ1-2, with unresolved D. The CDR3 covers 15 residues. V was clipped by 3 bases and J by 0 bases, with 12 bases between them. Per germline, CDR1 SGHKS and CDR2 YYEKEE (reference sequence). CDR3 loop: CASSSSIGANYGYTF. The CDR3 region has the DNA TGTGCCAGCAGCTCCTCCATCGGGGCTAACTATGGCTACACCTTC. Full variable domain (missing parts from reference TRBV5-5 and TRBJ1-2): DAGVTQSPTHLIKTRGQQVTLRCSPISGHKSVSWYQQVLGQGPQFIFQYYEKEERGRGNFPDRFSARQFPNYSSELNVNALLLGDSALYLCASSSSIGANYGYTFGSGTRLTVV.

The rearrangement links TRBV30 to TRBJ1-5; weak D call: TRBD1 (6 bases). The CDR3 is made up of 13 amino acids. Germline CDR1 and CDR2: GTSNPN and SVGIG (reference sequence). The V and J ends lost 3 bases and 7 bases respectively, with 13 bases between them. DNA of the CDR3: TGTGCCTGGAGGGCAGGGGTTGGCCAGCCCCAGCATTTT. It yields the protein CAWRAGVGQPQHF.

About this clone: The DNA is omitted, as the CDR3 cannot be located on it reliably, and the CDR3 follows TCRdb's listing. This sequence joins TRBV28 and TRBJ1-6. Germline CDR1 MDHEN, CDR2 SYDVKM. The CDR3 has 17 residues if both end residues are counted. This CDR3 is CASSSSTGSSYNSPLHF.

This chain joins TRBV9 and TRBJ1-1, with D possibly TRBD1 on 6 matching bases. This CDR3 region has 16 residues. V lost 4 bases, J lost 1 base, and 17 bases lay in between. Germline lookup yields CDR1 SGDLS and CDR2 YYNGEE. CDR3 in amino acids: CASSPEEPGQNTEAFF. CDR3 sequence (DNA): TGTGCCAGCAGCCCAGAGGAGCCGGGACAGAACACTGAAGCTTTCTTT.

The V call is TRBV2, the J call TRBJ2-4, with 7 bases fitting TRBD2. The V gene's germline CDR1 is SNHLY and CDR2 FYNNEI. V dropped 4 bases and J dropped 0; count of bases not matched to a gene: 3. CDR3 length: 15 amino acids. The CDR3 coding sequence is TGTGCCAGCAGTGGGACTAGTCTAGCCAAAAACATTCAGTACTTC. As protein: CASSGTSLAKNIQYF.

The sample holds many counts of this clone. The chain recombines TRBV6-5 with TRBJ2-7; unclear D gene. V dropped 4 bases and J dropped 6 bases, with 10 bases sitting between them. The CDR3 contains 12 residues. Germline CDR1 MNHEY, CDR2 SVGAGI. CDR3 coding DNA: TGTGCCAGCAGTTCAGACGGGTTCGAGCAGTACTTC. This translates into CASSSDGFEQYF.

Turning to this clone: Mismatch with germline at one junction end may stem from a read error. The chain couples TRBV7-7 to TRBJ1-1; 8 bases are shared with TRBD1. CDR3 size: 16 residues. Per germline, CDR1 SSHAT and CDR2 FNYEAQ (reference sequence). In nucleotides, the CDR3 is TGTGCTAGCAGCCAGACAGGGGTGGGGATGAACACTGAAGCTTTCTTT. Residues: CASSQTGVGMNTEAFF.

The chain uses TRBV6-6 and TRBJ1-5; 9 positions match TRBD1. J gave up 4 bases and V 7 bases, and 8 bases lay outside the gene matches. The CDR3 runs to 15 residues. Germline lookup yields CDR1 MNHNY and CDR2 SVGAGI (reference sequence). CDR3 nucleotides: TGTGCCAGCACTTGGACAGGGGAGGGTAATCAGCCCCAGCATTTT. It encodes CASTWTGEGNQPQHF.

This clone was seen just once. This sequence joins TRBV2 and TRBJ2-5, with TRBD2 matching over 8 bases. The CDR3 length is 14 residues. Looked up from germline, CDR1 is SNHLY and CDR2 is FYNNEI. Trimming at V came to 7 bases and at J to 1 base, leaving 5 bases not matched to a gene. This chain's CDR3 is CASKRLAIQETQYF. The CDR3 DNA is TGTGCCAGCAAAAGACTAGCGATCCAAGAGACCCAGTACTTC.

The chain combines TRBV5-6 with TRBJ2-2, with 8 bases aligning to TRBD2. Germline V gene data show CDR1 as SGHDT and CDR2 as YYEEEE. After removal of 1 base from V and 4 bases from J, the junction contained 6 bases not matched to a gene. This CDR3 region has 16 residues. This chain's CDR3 is CASSLSQRGFTGELFF. The CDR3 DNA reads as TGTGCCAGCAGCTTGTCTCAGCGGGGGTTCACCGGGGAGCTGTTTTTT.

This chain uses TRBV28 with TRBJ1-1, with unresolved D. Germline-derived CDR1 and CDR2 are MDHEN and SYDVKM. Trimming cost V 6 bases and J 1 base, with 9 bases left between them. The CDR3 totals 13 residues. CDR3 bases: TGTGCCAGCAGCCGCACGAGGAACACTGAAGCTTTCTTT. Protein: CASSRTRNTEAFF.

CDR3 in DNA: TGTGCCAGTAGTATGATGCGAACTAGCGGGGACAATGAGCAGTTCTTC. It yields the protein CASSMMRTSGDNEQFF. The V call is TRBV19, the J call TRBJ2-1; 10 bases line up with TRBD2. Germline trimming cut 3 bases from V and 5 bases from J; bases unmatched to any gene: 7. CDR1 and CDR2 (germline): LNHDA, SQIVND (reference sequence). The CDR3 is 16 amino acids.

CDR3 sequence (DNA): TGTGCCAGCAGTGTCGGGGGCAATCAGCCCCAGCATTTT. Its protein is CASSVGGNQPQHF. The chain carries TRBV12-3 or TRBV12-4 and TRBJ1-5; D unclear. CDR3 length: 13 amino acids. V gave up 5 bases and J gave up 2 bases, with 7 bases separating them.

The rearrangement uses TRBV4-1 and TRBJ1-5; weak D call: TRBD1 (5 bases). V lost 1 base and J lost 3, with 7 bases in between. The CDR3 length is 14 residues. Germline lookup yields CDR1 MGHRA and CDR2 YSYEKL. In nucleotides, the CDR3 is TGCGCCAGCAGCCAAGTCAGGGACAATCAGCCCCAGCATTTT. Translating it yields CASSQVRDNQPQHF.

This clone was found a few times. The chain uses TRBV12-3 or TRBV12-4 and TRBJ1-1, with TRBD1 as a possible D gene (6 bases). The V end was cut by 2 bases, the J end by 10 bases, with 8 bases between. The CDR3 covers 11 residues. The CDR3 nucleotides are TGTGCCAGCAGTTTATCAGGGGTAGCTTTCTTT. This sequence encodes CASSLSGVAFF.

This chain connects TRBV4-1 to TRBJ1-4; D gene unclear. Trimming left V 4 bases short and J 4 bases short, with 13 bases between. This CDR3 has 15 amino acids. Per germline, CDR1 MGHRA and CDR2 YSYEKL. The CDR3 reads CASSPRGEFNEKLFF. The CDR3 DNA is TGCGCCAGCAGCCCCCGGGGAGAGTTTAATGAAAAACTGTTTTTT.